The 23 T cell receptor beta chains in this list originate from one sample, sequenced in a study of blood T cell repertoires in COVID-19. Libraries were prepared by immunoSEQ multiplex PCR; TCRdb keeps only in-frame clonotypes and omits some of them. The sample includes 400,000 to 450,000 clones, roughly 91% of them seen just once. Source material: PBMCs or T cells enriched from blood (not recorded which). The receptors were gathered from a man in his late teens or twenties who had recovered from COVID-19.

V gene TRBV5-8 combines with J gene TRBJ2-3; 9 bases map to TRBD2. From germline, CDR1 is SGHTS and CDR2 YDEGEE. This CDR3 has 15 amino acids. The V segment lost 1 base and the J segment 2 bases; nucleotides outside the gene matches: 2. Written as DNA, the CDR3 is TGTGCCAGCAGCTTGCGACTAGCGGACACAGATACGCAGTATTTT. It specifies CASSLRLADTDTQYF.

The gene calls are TRBV12-3 or TRBV12-4 and TRBJ1-2, with 7 nucleotides matching TRBD1. The CDR3 covers 13 residues. J lost 8 bases, V lost 5 bases, and 8 bases had no gene match. CDR3 sequence: CASSRDSSGGYTF. The CDR3 DNA sequence: TGTGCCAGCAGTAGGGACAGCTCGGGGGGCTACACCTTC.

The chain links TRBV7-9 to TRBJ2-7; possibly TRBD1 for D (6 bases). There are 13 residues in the CDR3. Germline loops: CDR1 SEHNR, CDR2 FQNEAQ (reference sequence). V lost 5 bases and J 2 bases, leaving 10 bases between the germline ends. The CDR3 sequence is CASSRDTTYEQYF. DNA for the CDR3: TGTGCCAGCAGCCGGGACACCACCTACGAGCAGTACTTC.

The rearrangement joins TRBV3-1 (or the pseudogene TRBV3-2) to TRBJ1-6; D remains ambiguous. Germline CDR1 and CDR2: LGHDT and YNNKEL (reference sequence). The CDR3 spans 14 residues. Between the trimmed V and J ends, which lost 0 bases and 8 bases, there was a span of 8 bases. In DNA form, the CDR3 reads TGTGCCAGCAGCCAAGAGCGAGCGGATTCACCCCTCCACTTT. Translation gives CASSQERADSPLHF.

The sample holds one count of this clone. This chain joins TRBV15 and TRBJ1-3; no clear D gene. Germline V gene data show CDR1 as LNHNV and CDR2 as YYDKDF (reference sequence). The CDR3 spans 17 residues. V was pared by 0 bases and J by 0 bases, with 12 bases between. CDR3 sequence (DNA): TGTGCCACCAGCAGAGATGGCCAGTCCTTCTCTGGAAACACCATATATTTT. Translated, it gives CATSRDGQSFSGNTIYF.

Remarks on this clone: In the same sample, other DNA sequences code for this CDR3. The chain carries TRBV29-1 and TRBJ1-1; TRBD1 matches 7 bases. Trimming cost V 6 bases and J 1 base; bases outside gene matches: 2. From germline, CDR1 is SQVTM and CDR2 ANQGSEA. The length of the CDR3 is 12 residues. CDR3 in DNA: TGCAGCGTGAGACAGGGGAACACTGAAGCTTTCTTT. It specifies CSVRQGNTEAFF.

The table lists this clone with a count of one. A much larger clone differs by one base, so this may be a read error. The J gene is TRBJ2-1, the V gene TRBV7-3, with 7 bases identical to TRBD2. Germline V gives CDR1 SGHTA, CDR2 FQGTGA. CDR3 length equals 12 residues. The CDR3 sequence: CTSSFSGNEQFF. Written as DNA, the CDR3 is TGTACCAGCAGCTTTAGCGGGAATGAGCAGTTCTTC.

The chain recombines TRBV5-4 with TRBJ2-3, with 8 bases fitting TRBD1. Losses at the gene ends were 2 bases for V and 9 bases for J; bases not matched to a gene: 11. The CDR3 spans 15 residues. Germline assignment: CDR1 SGHNT and CDR2 YYREEE (reference sequence). Written as DNA, the CDR3 is TGTGCCAGCAGCTTCACCTCGACAGGGGAGGTCACGCAGTATTTT. This encodes CASSFTSTGEVTQYF.

The rearrangement links TRBV5-1 to TRBJ1-1; no firm D call. Trimming left V 6 bases short and J 1 base short, with 10 bases between. Looked up from germline, CDR1 is SGHRS and CDR2 is YFSETQ. The CDR3 contains 13 residues. CDR3 DNA: TGCGCCAGCACCCAGGTCCCGAACACTGAAGCTTTCTTT. This gives the protein CASTQVPNTEAFF.

This chain links TRBV7-9 with TRBJ2-3; perhaps TRBD1 as D (6 bases). This CDR3 region has 16 residues. V lost 6 bases and J 0 bases, leaving 16 bases between the germline ends. Germline V lookup: CDR1 SEHNR, CDR2 FQNEAQ (reference sequence). DNA of the CDR3: TGTGCCAGCAGAGGGGGTCCGGGATCCAGCACAGATACGCAGTATTTT. It translates to CASRGGPGSSTDTQYF. Drawing the rest from reference TRBV7-9 and TRBJ2-3, the complete variable domain is DTGVSQNPRHKITKRGQNVTFRCDPISEHNRLYWYRQTLGQGPEFLTYFQNEAQLEKSRLLSDRFSAERPKGSFSTLEIQRTEQGDSAMYLCASRGGPGSSTDTQYFGPGTRLTVL.

The chain combines TRBV7-8 with TRBJ1-1; TRBD1 might be the D (6 bases). The germline gives CDR1 SGHVS, CDR2 FQNEAQ. The V end was cut by 4 bases, the J end by 4 bases, with 16 bases between. The CDR3 covers 15 residues. For the CDR3, the DNA is TGTGCCAGCAGCTATTATACAGGGCAGAGCACTGAAGCTTTCTTT. It codes for CASSYYTGQSTEAFF.

The chain carries TRBV19 and TRBJ1-4; D is possibly TRBD1 (6 bases). The CDR3 length is 16 residues. Trimming shortened V by 5 bases and J by 3 bases, and 16 bases separated the two germline ends. Germline lookup yields CDR1 LNHDA and CDR2 SQIVND (reference sequence). This CDR3 is CASSLGQLSSNEKLFF. CDR3 bases: TGTGCCAGTAGTCTTGGACAGTTATCGTCTAATGAAAAACTGTTTTTT.

This chain connects TRBV19 to TRBJ1-2; D remains ambiguous. Trimming removed 3 bases at V and 2 bases at J, with 13 bases between. The CDR3 has 15 amino acids. Germline loops: CDR1 LNHDA, CDR2 SQIVND (reference sequence). CDR3 in amino acids: CASSISGWGNYGYTF. The CDR3 DNA sequence: TGTGCCAGTAGTATCAGCGGGTGGGGAAACTATGGCTACACCTTC.

The chain is built from TRBV12-3 or TRBV12-4 and TRBJ1-2, with D perhaps matching TRBD1 (5 bases). This CDR3 has 13 amino acids. Deletions cut 8 bases from V and 7 bases from J, with 17 bases between. Here the CDR3 reads CASRGTGRSGYTF. The CDR3, as DNA: TGTGCCAGCCGTGGGACTGGGCGGAGTGGCTACACCTTC.

The chain links TRBV19 to TRBJ1-5, with D uncertain. Germline V gene lookup returns CDR1 LNHDA and CDR2 SQIVND (reference sequence). V lost 1 base and J 1 base, leaving 11 bases between the germline ends. The CDR3 totals 16 residues. Here the CDR3 DNA reads TGTGCCAGTAGTATAGTCAGAGGAGGGAGCAATCAGCCCCAGCATTTT. Translated: CASSIVRGGSNQPQHF.

The rearrangement uses TRBV18 and TRBJ1-1; 9 bases are a match to TRBD1. The CDR3 covers 16 residues. With V trimmed by 3 bases and J by 0 bases, 5 bases remained unmatched. CDR1 and CDR2 (germline): KGHSH, LQKENI. For the CDR3, the DNA is TGTGCCAGCTCACCCTTACAGGGGGCCGTGAACACTGAAGCTTTCTTT. Protein sequence: CASSPLQGAVNTEAFF.

This chain connects TRBV12-3 or TRBV12-4 to TRBJ2-3; D call uncertain. V was pared by 5 bases and J by 6 bases, with 6 bases between. This CDR3 region has 11 residues. This chain's CDR3 is CASSPGDTQYF. CDR3 sequence (DNA): TGTGCCAGCAGTCCCGGGGATACGCAGTATTTT.

The V gene is TRBV5-1, the J gene TRBJ2-2; 7 bases align to TRBD1. This CDR3 has 15 amino acids. J gave up 1 base and V 4 bases, and 4 bases lay outside the gene matches. Looked up from germline, CDR1 is SGHRS and CDR2 is YFSETQ. The CDR3: CASSLRTGNTGELFF. The CDR3 DNA reads as TGCGCCAGCAGCCTCAGGACAGGGAACACCGGGGAGCTGTTTTTT.

The V gene is TRBV18, the J gene TRBJ2-2; the match to TRBD1 covers 10 bases. This CDR3 has 14 residues. Germline assignment: CDR1 KGHSH and CDR2 LQKENI. The V and J ends lost 4 bases and 5 bases, in that order; junction bases with no gene match: 1. The CDR3 is CASSLDRGTGELFF. CDR3 DNA sequence: TGTGCCAGCTCACTGGACAGGGGGACCGGGGAGCTGTTTTTT.

The V gene is TRBV6-5, the J gene TRBJ1-4, with D tentatively TRBD1 (6 bases). This CDR3 has 13 amino acids. V lost 4 bases and J lost 4, with 7 bases in between. CDR1 is MNHEY, CDR2 SVGAGI, per germline. In nucleotides, the CDR3 is TGTGCCAGCAGTTGGGACATTAATGAAAAACTGTTTTTT. It specifies CASSWDINEKLFF.

The genes are TRBV15 and TRBJ1-1, with D maybe TRBD1 (6 bases). The germline V gene has CDR1 LNHNV and CDR2 YYDKDF (reference sequence). This CDR3 region has 16 residues. V was cut by 6 bases and J by 3 bases, with 20 bases left in between. CDR3 sequence reads: CATRRQANRGDTEAFF. The CDR3 coding sequence is TGTGCCACCAGAAGACAGGCGAATCGGGGTGACACTGAAGCTTTCTTT.

The V and J genes are TRBV7-9 and TRBJ1-5, with TRBD1 identical over 7 bases. The CDR3 has 14 amino acids. V lost 4 bases, J lost 5 bases, and 5 bases stayed unmatched. Germline loops: CDR1 SEHNR, CDR2 FQNEAQ (reference sequence). CDR3 in DNA: TGTGCCAGCAGCTCCGGGGACAGTGATCAGCCCCAGCATTTT. This sequence encodes CASSSGDSDQPQHF.

The chain links TRBV3-1 (or the pseudogene TRBV3-2) to TRBJ1-4, with TRBD1 matching 7 bases. The CDR3 loop spans 16 amino acids. Germline-derived CDR1 and CDR2 are LGHDT and YNNKEL (reference sequence). After removal of 4 bases from V and 8 bases from J, the junction contained 13 bases not matched to a gene. The CDR3 region has the DNA TGTGCCAGCAGCCCCTACCCGACAGGGCTCGACGAAAAACTGTTTTTT. Protein sequence: CASSPYPTGLDEKLFF.